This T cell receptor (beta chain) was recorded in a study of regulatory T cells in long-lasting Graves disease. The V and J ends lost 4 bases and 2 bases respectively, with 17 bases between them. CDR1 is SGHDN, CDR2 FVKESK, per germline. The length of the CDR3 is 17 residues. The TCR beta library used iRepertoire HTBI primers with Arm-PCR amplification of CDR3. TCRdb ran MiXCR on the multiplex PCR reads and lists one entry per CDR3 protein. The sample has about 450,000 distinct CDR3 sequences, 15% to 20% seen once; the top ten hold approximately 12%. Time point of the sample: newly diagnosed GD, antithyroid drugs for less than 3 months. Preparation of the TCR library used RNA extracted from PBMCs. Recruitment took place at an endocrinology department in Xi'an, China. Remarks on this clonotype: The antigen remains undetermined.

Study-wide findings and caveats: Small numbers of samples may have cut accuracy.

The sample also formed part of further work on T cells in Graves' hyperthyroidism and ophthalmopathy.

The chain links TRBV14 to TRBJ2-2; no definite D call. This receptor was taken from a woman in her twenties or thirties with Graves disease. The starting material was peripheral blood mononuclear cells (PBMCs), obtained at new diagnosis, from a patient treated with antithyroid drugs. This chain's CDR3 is CASSPLDTSRNTGELFF. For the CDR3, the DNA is TGTGCCAGCAGCCCGTTAGACACTTCCAGAAACACCGGGGAGCTGTTTTTT.